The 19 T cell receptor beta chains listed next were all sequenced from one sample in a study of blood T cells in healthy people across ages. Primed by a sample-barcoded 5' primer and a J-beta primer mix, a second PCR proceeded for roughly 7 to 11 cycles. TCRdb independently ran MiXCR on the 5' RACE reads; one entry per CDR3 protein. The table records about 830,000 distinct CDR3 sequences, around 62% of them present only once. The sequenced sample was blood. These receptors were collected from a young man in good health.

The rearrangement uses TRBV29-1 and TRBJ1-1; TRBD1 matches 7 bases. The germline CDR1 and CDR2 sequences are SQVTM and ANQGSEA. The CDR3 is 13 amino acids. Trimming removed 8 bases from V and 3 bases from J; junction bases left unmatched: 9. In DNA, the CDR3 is TGCAGCTCGAGAGGCAGGGGGGACACTGAAGCTTTCTTT. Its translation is CSSRGRGDTEAFF. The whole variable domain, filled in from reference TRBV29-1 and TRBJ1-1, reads SAVISQKPSRDICQRGTSLTIQCQVDSQVTMMFWYRQQPGQSLTLIATANQGSEATYESGFVIDKFPISRPNLTFSTLTVSNMSPEDSSIYLCSSRGRGDTEAFFGQGTRLTVV.

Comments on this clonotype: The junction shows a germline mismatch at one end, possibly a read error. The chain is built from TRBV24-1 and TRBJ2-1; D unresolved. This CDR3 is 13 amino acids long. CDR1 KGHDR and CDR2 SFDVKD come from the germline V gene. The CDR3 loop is CTTSDRTLTEQFF. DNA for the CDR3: TGTACCACCAGTGATCGGACCCTTACTGAGCAGTTCTTC.

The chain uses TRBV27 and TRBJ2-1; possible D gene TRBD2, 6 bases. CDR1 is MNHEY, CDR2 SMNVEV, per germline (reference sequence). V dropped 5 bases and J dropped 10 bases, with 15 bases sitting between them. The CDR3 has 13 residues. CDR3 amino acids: CASSRWQGGEQFF. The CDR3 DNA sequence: TGTGCCAGCAGTCGGTGGCAGGGAGGAGAGCAGTTCTTC.

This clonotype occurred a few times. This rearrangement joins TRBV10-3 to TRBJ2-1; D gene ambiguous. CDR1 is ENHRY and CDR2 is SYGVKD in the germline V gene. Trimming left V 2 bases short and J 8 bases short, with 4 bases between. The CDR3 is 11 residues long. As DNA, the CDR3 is TGTGCCATCAGTGAGCGGGATGAGCAGTTCTTC. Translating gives CAISERDEQFF.

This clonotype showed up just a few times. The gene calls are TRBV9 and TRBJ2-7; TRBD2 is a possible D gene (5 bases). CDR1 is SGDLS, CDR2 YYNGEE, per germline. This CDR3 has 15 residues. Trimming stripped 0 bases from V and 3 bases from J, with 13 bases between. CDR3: CASSVAPLEGYEQYF. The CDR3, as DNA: TGTGCCAGCAGCGTAGCCCCTTTAGAGGGCTACGAGCAGTACTTC.

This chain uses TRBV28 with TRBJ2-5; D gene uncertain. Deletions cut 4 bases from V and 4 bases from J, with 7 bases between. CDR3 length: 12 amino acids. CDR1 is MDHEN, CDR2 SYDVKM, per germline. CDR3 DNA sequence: TGTGCCAGCAGTTCCTCTAGAGAGACCCAGTACTTC. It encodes CASSSSRETQYF.

The CDR3, as DNA: TGTGCCAGCAGCTTAATGCAGGGTAGGAGTACTGAAGCTTTCTTT. It translates to CASSLMQGRSTEAFF. The V and J genes are TRBV7-2 and TRBJ1-1; possibly TRBD1 for D (5 bases). Trimming shortened V by 2 bases and J by 5 bases, and 15 bases separated the two germline ends. Germline V CDR1 and CDR2: SGHTA, FQGNSA. The CDR3 loop spans 15 amino acids.

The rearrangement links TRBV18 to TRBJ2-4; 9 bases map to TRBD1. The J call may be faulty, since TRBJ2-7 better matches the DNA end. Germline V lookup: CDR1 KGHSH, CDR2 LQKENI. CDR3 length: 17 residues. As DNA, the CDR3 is TGTGCCAGCTCACCAACTGCACCCGAGACAGGGGGCTACGAGCAGTACTTC. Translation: CASSPTAPETGGYEQYF.

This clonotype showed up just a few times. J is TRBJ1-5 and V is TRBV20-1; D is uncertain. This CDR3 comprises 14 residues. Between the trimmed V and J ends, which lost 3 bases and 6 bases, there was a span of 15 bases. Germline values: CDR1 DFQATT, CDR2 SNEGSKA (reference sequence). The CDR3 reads CSARGLEGSQPQHF. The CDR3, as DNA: TGCAGTGCTAGGGGTTTAGAGGGAAGTCAGCCCCAGCATTTT.

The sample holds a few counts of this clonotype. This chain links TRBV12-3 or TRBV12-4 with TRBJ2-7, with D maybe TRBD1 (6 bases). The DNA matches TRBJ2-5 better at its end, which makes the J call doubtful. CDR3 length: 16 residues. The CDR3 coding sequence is TGTGCCAGCAGTTCATGGGGACATGATTCACCAGAGACCCAGTACTTC. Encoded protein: CASSSWGHDSPETQYF.

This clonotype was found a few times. CDR3 sequence: CASSPDGWASPEQYF. Written as DNA, the CDR3 is TGTGCCAGCAGCCCCGACGGCTGGGCTAGCCCCGAGCAGTACTTC. V and J are TRBV7-2 and TRBJ2-7, with D possibly matching TRBD2 (5 bases). This CDR3 comprises 15 residues. Trimming removed 5 bases at V and 6 bases at J, with 20 bases between. CDR1 SGHTA and CDR2 FQGNSA come from the germline V gene.

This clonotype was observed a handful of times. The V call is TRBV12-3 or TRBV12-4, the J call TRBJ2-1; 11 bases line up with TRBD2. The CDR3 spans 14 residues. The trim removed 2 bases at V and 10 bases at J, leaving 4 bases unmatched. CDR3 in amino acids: CASSLRLAGGEQFF. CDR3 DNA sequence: TGTGCCAGCAGTTTAAGGCTAGCGGGGGGCGAGCAGTTCTTC.

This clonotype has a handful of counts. The CDR3 nucleotides are TGTGCCAGCAGCGTAGGAAAGGTAGCGGGGGGAGAGACCCAGTACTTC. Amino acids: CASSVGKVAGGETQYF. This rearrangement joins TRBV9 to TRBJ2-7; 10 positions agree with TRBD2. The DNA end is more similar to TRBJ2-5, so the J call may be wrong. CDR1 and CDR2 (germline): SGDLS, YYNGEE. The CDR3 consists of 16 residues.

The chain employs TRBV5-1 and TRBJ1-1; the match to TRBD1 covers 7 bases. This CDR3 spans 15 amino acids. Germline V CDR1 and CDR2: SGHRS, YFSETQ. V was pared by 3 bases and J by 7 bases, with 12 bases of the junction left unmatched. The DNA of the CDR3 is TGCGCCAGCAGCTCGGGATGGCAGGGGGGAGTTGAAGCTTTCTTT. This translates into CASSSGWQGGVEAFF.

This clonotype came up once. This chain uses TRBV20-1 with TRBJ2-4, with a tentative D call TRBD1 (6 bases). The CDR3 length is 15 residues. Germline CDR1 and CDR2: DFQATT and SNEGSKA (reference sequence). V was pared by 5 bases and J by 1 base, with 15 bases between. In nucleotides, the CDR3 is TGCAGTGCTTCTTCAGGGGATGCGGCCAAAAACATTCAGTACTTC. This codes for CSASSGDAAKNIQYF.

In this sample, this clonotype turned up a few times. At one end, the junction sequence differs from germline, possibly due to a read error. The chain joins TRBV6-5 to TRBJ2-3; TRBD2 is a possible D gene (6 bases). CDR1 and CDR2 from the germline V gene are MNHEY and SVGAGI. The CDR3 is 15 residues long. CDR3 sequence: CAGRRAGYGTDTQYF. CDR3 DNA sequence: TGTGCCGGCAGACGAGCGGGCTACGGCACAGATACGCAGTATTTT.

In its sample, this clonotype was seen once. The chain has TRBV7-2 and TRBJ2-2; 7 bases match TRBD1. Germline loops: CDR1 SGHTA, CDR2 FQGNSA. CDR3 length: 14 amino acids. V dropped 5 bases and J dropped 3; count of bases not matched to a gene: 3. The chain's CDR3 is CASSPTGDTGELFF. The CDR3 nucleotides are TGTGCCAGCAGCCCCACAGGGGACACCGGGGAGCTGTTTTTT. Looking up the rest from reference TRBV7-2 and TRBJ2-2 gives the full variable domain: GAGVSQSPSNKVTEKGKDVELRCDPISGHTALYWYRQSLGQGLEFLIYFQGNSAPDKSGLPSDRFSAERTGGSVSTLTIQRTQQEDSAVYLCASSPTGDTGELFFGEGSRLTVL.

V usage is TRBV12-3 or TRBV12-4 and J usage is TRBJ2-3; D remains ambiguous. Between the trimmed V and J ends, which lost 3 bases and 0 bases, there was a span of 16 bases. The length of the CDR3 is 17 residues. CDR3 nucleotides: TGTGCCAGCAGTTTCCGGCAGGCCGCGACTAGCACAGATACGCAGTATTTT. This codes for CASSFRQAATSTDTQYF.

The CDR3 coding sequence is TGTGCCAGCAGCTTTGTACAGGGGGCGCGATCGAGGAGCTACACCTTC. Residues: CASSFVQGARSRSYTF. This rearrangement joins TRBV7-2 to TRBJ1-2; the match to TRBD1 covers 9 bases. CDR3 size: 16 residues. The junction had 14 bases not matched to a gene; V was cut back by 3 bases and J by 9 bases. The germline V gene has CDR1 SGHTA and CDR2 FQGNSA.